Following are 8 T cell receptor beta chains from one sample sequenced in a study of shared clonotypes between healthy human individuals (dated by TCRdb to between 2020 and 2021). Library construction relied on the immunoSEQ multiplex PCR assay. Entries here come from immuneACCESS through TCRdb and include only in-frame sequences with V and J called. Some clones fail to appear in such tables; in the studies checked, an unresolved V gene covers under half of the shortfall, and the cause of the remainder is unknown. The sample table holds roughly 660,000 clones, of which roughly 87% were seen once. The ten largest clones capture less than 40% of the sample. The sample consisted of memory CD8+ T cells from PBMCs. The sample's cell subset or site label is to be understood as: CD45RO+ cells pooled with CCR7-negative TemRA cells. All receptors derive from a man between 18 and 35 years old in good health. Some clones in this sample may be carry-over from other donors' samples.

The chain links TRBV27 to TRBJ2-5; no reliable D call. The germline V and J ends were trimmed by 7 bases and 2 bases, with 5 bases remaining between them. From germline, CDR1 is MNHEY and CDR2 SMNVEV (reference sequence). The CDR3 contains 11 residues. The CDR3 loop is CASTPQETQYF. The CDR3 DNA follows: TGTGCCAGCACCCCGCAAGAGACCCAGTACTTC.

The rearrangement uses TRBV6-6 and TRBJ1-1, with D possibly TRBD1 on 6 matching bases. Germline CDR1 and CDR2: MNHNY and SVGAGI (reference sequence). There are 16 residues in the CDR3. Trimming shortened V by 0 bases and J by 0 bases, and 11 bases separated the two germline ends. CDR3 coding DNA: TGTGCCAGCAGTTACTCGAGACAGGCCATGAACACTGAAGCTTTCTTT. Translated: CASSYSRQAMNTEAFF.

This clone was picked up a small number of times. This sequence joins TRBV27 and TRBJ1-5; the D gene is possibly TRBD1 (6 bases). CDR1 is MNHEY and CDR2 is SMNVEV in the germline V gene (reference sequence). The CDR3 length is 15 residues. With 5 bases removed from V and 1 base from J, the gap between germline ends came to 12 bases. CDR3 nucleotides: TGTGCCAGCAGTACCCAGGGGATGAGCAATCAGCCCCAGCATTTT. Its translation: CASSTQGMSNQPQHF.

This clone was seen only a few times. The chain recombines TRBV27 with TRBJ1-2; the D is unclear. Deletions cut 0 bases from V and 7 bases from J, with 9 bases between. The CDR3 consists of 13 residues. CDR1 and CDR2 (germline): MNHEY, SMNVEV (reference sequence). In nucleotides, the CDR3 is TGTGCCAGCAGTTTATCGTCCCGGGTTGGCTACACCTTC. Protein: CASSLSSRVGYTF.

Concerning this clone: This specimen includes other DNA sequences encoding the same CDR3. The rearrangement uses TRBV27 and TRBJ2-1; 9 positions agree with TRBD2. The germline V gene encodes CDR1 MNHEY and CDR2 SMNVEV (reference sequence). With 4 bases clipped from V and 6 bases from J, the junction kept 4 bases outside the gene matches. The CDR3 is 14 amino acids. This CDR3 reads CASSYSGSGNEQFF. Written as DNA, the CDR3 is TGTGCCAGCAGTTATAGCGGGAGCGGCAATGAGCAGTTCTTC.

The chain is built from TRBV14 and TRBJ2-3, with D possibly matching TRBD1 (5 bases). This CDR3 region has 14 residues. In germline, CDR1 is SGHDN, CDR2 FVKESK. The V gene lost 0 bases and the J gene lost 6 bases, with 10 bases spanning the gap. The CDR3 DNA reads TGTGCCAGCAGCCAAGAGGGGCGGCGCGATACGCAGTATTTT. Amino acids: CASSQEGRRDTQYF.

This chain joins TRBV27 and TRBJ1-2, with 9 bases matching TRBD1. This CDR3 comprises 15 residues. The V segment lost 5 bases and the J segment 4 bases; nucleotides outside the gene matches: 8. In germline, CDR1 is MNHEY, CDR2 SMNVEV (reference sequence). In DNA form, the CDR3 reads TGTGCCAGCAGTGCACAGGGGGCTGGGAGCTATGGCTACACCTTC. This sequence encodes CASSAQGAGSYGYTF.

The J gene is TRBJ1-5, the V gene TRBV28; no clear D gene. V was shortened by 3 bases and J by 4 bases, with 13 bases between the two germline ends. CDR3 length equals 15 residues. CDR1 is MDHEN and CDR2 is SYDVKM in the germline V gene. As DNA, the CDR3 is TGTGCCAGCAGTTTTGGGATTGGCAGTAATCAGCCCCAGCATTTT. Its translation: CASSFGIGSNQPQHF.